The 29 T cell receptor beta chains below come from one sample, sequenced in a study of blood T cell repertoires in COVID-19. The data were produced by immunoSEQ multiplex PCR, yet TCRdb's version contains in-frame clones alone and is incomplete. The table includes over 55,000 clones, roughly 80% detected once. Specimen: PBMCs or T cells enriched from blood (not recorded which). All receptors come from a woman between 40 and 55 years old with acute COVID-19.

This clone has a handful of counts. The J gene is TRBJ1-4, the V gene TRBV24-1; 8 bases line up with TRBD1. The CDR3 runs to 14 residues. V gave up 4 bases and J gave up 3 bases; unmatched junction bases: 0. Germline CDR1 reads KGHDR; CDR2 reads SFDVKD. The CDR3 sequence: CATSETGANEKLFF. CDR3 nucleotides: TGTGCCACCAGTGAGACAGGGGCTAATGAAAAACTGTTTTTT.

The rearrangement joins TRBV27 to TRBJ2-1; TRBD2 matches at 9 bases. This CDR3 has 14 residues. V lost 2 bases to trimming and J lost 4 bases; unmatched junction nucleotides: 0. Germline lookup yields CDR1 MNHEY and CDR2 SMNVEV (reference sequence). CDR3 loop: CASSLAGGYNEQFF. DNA for the CDR3: TGTGCCAGCAGTTTAGCGGGAGGGTACAATGAGCAGTTCTTC.

This clone has a handful of counts. The V call is TRBV11-2, the J call TRBJ2-3; D uncertain. Germline V gene data show CDR1 as SGHAT and CDR2 as FQNNGV. This CDR3 has 16 amino acids. V gave up 1 base and J gave up 0 bases, with 11 bases separating them. This CDR3 is CASSLGWQASTDTQYF. CDR3 nucleotides: TGTGCCAGCAGCTTAGGGTGGCAGGCCAGCACAGATACGCAGTATTTT. The whole variable domain, remainder taken from reference TRBV11-2 and TRBJ2-3, is EAGVAQSPRYKIIEKRQSVAFWCNPISGHATLYWYQQILGQGPKLLIQFQNNGVVDDSQLPKDRFSAERLKGVDSTLKIQPAKLEDSAVYLCASSLGWQASTDTQYFGPGTRLTVL.

This chain joins TRBV19 and TRBJ1-5; D call uncertain. V lost 11 bases and J 6 bases, leaving 14 bases between the germline ends. Per the germline V gene, CDR1 is LNHDA and CDR2 is SQIVND (reference sequence). This CDR3 has 12 residues. The CDR3: CASAGMGQPQHF. CDR3 nucleotide sequence: TGTGCCTCAGCAGGTATGGGTCAGCCCCAGCATTTT.

The rearrangement links TRBV2 to TRBJ1-3; D is unresolved. This CDR3 region has 13 residues. Trimming shortened V by 8 bases and J by 0 bases, and 8 bases separated the two germline ends. Germline values: CDR1 SNHLY, CDR2 FYNNEI. In nucleotides, the CDR3 is TGTGCCAGCTGCGGCGTCTCTGGAAACACCATATATTTT. Protein sequence: CASCGVSGNTIYF.

The genes are TRBV29-1 and TRBJ1-5; 10 bases are shared with TRBD1. Germline assignment: CDR1 SQVTM and CDR2 ANQGSEA. V gave up 5 bases and J gave up 7 bases; unmatched junction bases: 8. The CDR3 loop spans 14 amino acids. The chain's CDR3 is CSVSGTGDAQPQHF. The DNA for the CDR3 is TGCAGCGTTTCCGGGACAGGGGACGCGCAGCCCCAGCATTTT.

This clone was seen a few times. The V gene is TRBV7-8, the J gene TRBJ2-1; TRBD2 might be the D (8 bases). V lost 5 bases and J lost 4, with 18 bases in between. Germline-derived CDR1 and CDR2 are SGHVS and FQNEAQ. The CDR3 covers 16 residues. In DNA, the CDR3 is TGTGCCAGCAGCCCTCGGGAGGGGGCGAGGTACAATGAGCAGTTCTTC. Its translation is CASSPREGARYNEQFF.

This chain links TRBV4-2 with TRBJ2-7; 10 bases agree with TRBD2. This CDR3 has 15 residues. Germline assignment: CDR1 LGHNA and CDR2 YNFKEQ. V lost 1 base to trimming and J lost 3 bases; unmatched junction nucleotides: 3. The CDR3 coding sequence is TGTGCCAGCAGCCAAGCAAGGACTAGCGGCTACGAGCAGTACTTC. Amino acid sequence: CASSQARTSGYEQYF.

For the CDR3, the DNA is TGTGCCAGCAGCGTGGGGCCCGGGACTGAAGCTTTCTTT. This codes for CASSVGPGTEAFF. This sequence joins TRBV9 and TRBJ1-1, with D perhaps matching TRBD1 (5 bases). V was pared by 2 bases and J by 5 bases, with 10 bases between. Per germline, CDR1 SGDLS and CDR2 YYNGEE. The CDR3 sequence is 13 residues long.

This clone was observed a few times. V usage is TRBV28 and J usage is TRBJ1-2; 8 bases match TRBD1. V dropped 5 bases and J dropped 14; count of bases not matched to a gene: 22. Germline values: CDR1 MDHEN, CDR2 SYDVKM. This CDR3 contains 16 residues. The chain's CDR3 is CASSQLQWTGKSRETF. The CDR3 DNA reads TGTGCCAGCAGTCAGCTGCAATGGACAGGGAAAAGTAGGGAGACCTTC.

This sequence joins TRBV5-4 and TRBJ2-3; unclear D gene. V gave up 4 bases and J gave up 1 base, with 7 bases separating them. The CDR3 sequence is 13 residues long. Germline loops: CDR1 SGHNT, CDR2 YYREEE (reference sequence). The CDR3 nucleotides are TGTGCCAGCAGCCTAGGTGGCACAGATACGCAGTATTTT. This gives the protein CASSLGGTDTQYF.

The chain carries TRBV25-1 and TRBJ2-1, with 9 bases matching TRBD2. With 2 bases clipped from V and 9 bases from J, the junction kept 8 bases outside the gene matches. CDR3 length: 15 amino acids. Germline V lookup: CDR1 MGHDK, CDR2 SYGVNS. CDR3 protein: CASSERPSGTGEQFF. The CDR3 bases are TGTGCCAGCAGTGAAAGGCCTAGCGGGACGGGTGAGCAGTTCTTC.

This chain links TRBV28 with TRBJ1-6; D is unclear. The CDR3 covers 16 residues. Trimming shortened V by 4 bases and J by 7 bases, and 17 bases separated the two germline ends. Germline lookup yields CDR1 MDHEN and CDR2 SYDVKM. As DNA, the CDR3 is TGTGCCAGCAGTTCCCCATCGTTGCTACCAAATTCACCCCTCCACTTT. It yields the protein CASSSPSLLPNSPLHF.

The V call is TRBV3-1 (or the pseudogene TRBV3-2), the J call TRBJ1-1; TRBD1 might be the D (5 bases). The V gene lost 1 base and the J gene lost 4 bases, with 16 bases spanning the gap. The CDR3 covers 16 residues. Germline V gene data show CDR1 as LGHDT and CDR2 as YNNKEL (reference sequence). The DNA for the CDR3 is TGTGCCAGCAGCCAAGCATCACGGCAGGGTGGCACTGAAGCTTTCTTT. As protein: CASSQASRQGGTEAFF.

This chain connects TRBV15 to TRBJ1-5; possible D gene TRBD1, 5 bases. Between the trimmed V and J ends, which lost 3 bases and 6 bases, there was a span of 15 bases. Germline V gives CDR1 LNHNV, CDR2 YYDKDF (reference sequence). The CDR3 loop spans 15 amino acids. The CDR3 sequence is CATSRGGGDGQPQHF. In DNA, the CDR3 is TGTGCCACCAGCAGGGGGGGAGGGGACGGTCAGCCCCAGCATTTT.

A single count supports this clone. J is TRBJ2-5 and V is TRBV5-1; 8 nucleotides align to TRBD1. Germline V lookup: CDR1 SGHRS, CDR2 YFSETQ. The CDR3 extends over 15 amino acids. Trimming cost V 3 bases and J 5 bases; bases outside gene matches: 9. The CDR3 reads CASSSNRRGPETQYF. The CDR3 nucleotides are TGCGCCAGCAGCTCAAACCGCAGGGGGCCGGAGACCCAGTACTTC.

The rearrangement links TRBV5-1 to TRBJ2-1, with D perhaps matching TRBD2 (5 bases). The CDR3 runs to 16 residues. The ends were cut back, 2 bases at V and 1 base at J, with 13 bases in the middle. Germline V gene data show CDR1 as SGHRS and CDR2 as YFSETQ. The CDR3: CASSFPAEGSYNEQFF. The CDR3 DNA reads TGCGCCAGCAGCTTTCCGGCCGAGGGATCCTACAATGAGCAGTTCTTC.

This chain joins TRBV28 and TRBJ1-2; the D is unclear. The CDR3 spans 12 residues. CDR1 and CDR2 from the germline V gene are MDHEN and SYDVKM. V lost 7 bases and J lost 2, with 8 bases in between. In DNA form, the CDR3 reads TGTGCCAGCACGGGGAAGAACTATGGCTACACCTTC. The encoded protein is CASTGKNYGYTF.

J is TRBJ2-6 and V is TRBV5-5; TRBD1 agrees at 7 bases. The V gene end was trimmed by 1 base and the J gene end by 2 bases; junction bases not matched to a gene: 6. The CDR3 extends over 17 amino acids. Germline assignment: CDR1 SGHKS and CDR2 YYEKEE (reference sequence). Written as DNA, the CDR3 is TGTGCCAGCAGCTTGTGGGACAGTGGGGCTGGGGCCAACGTCCTGACTTTC. Its protein product is CASSLWDSGAGANVLTF.

This clone was seen a single time. The chain uses TRBV29-1 and TRBJ2-1; D is unclear. Germline V gene data show CDR1 as SQVTM and CDR2 as ANQGSEA. V was shortened by 3 bases and J by 8 bases, with 5 bases between the two germline ends. The CDR3 totals 10 residues. CDR3: CSVDHYEQFF. CDR3 nucleotide sequence: TGCAGCGTTGACCACTATGAGCAGTTCTTC.

The rearrangement links TRBV2 to TRBJ1-1; a weak D match, TRBD1 (6 bases). The CDR3 runs to 13 residues. CDR1 is SNHLY and CDR2 is FYNNEI in the germline V gene. V was clipped by 7 bases and J by 1 base, with 10 bases between them. The CDR3 is CASTGQRNTEAFF. The DNA for the CDR3 is TGTGCCAGCACCGGACAGAGGAACACTGAAGCTTTCTTT. Together with reference TRBV2 and TRBJ1-1, the CDR3 gives the full variable domain: EPEVTQTPSHQVTQMGQEVILRCVPISNHLYFYWYRQILGQKVEFLVSFYNNEISEKSEIFDDQFSVERPDGSNFTLKIRSTKLEDSAMYFCASTGQRNTEAFFGQGTRLTVV.

This clone was observed once. This sequence joins TRBV7-9 and TRBJ2-7; 8 bases fit TRBD2. CDR3 length equals 17 residues. Germline V gives CDR1 SEHNR, CDR2 FQNEAQ (reference sequence). The J segment lost 6 bases and the V segment lost 2 bases, leaving 15 bases of the junction unmatched. Here the CDR3 DNA reads TGTGCCAGCAGCTTACGAGTCGCGGGAGGACCCACCTCCGAGCAGTACTTC. It yields the protein CASSLRVAGGPTSEQYF.

In its sample, this clone is large. The chain recombines TRBV24-1 with TRBJ1-4; TRBD1 matches 11 bases. V dropped 7 bases and J dropped 0; count of bases not matched to a gene: 9. CDR1 and CDR2 (germline): KGHDR, SFDVKD. The CDR3 sequence is 18 residues long. CDR3 in amino acids: CATSPGQGASSTNEKLFF. The CDR3 nucleotides are TGTGCCACCAGCCCCGGACAGGGGGCTTCATCAACTAATGAAAAACTGTTTTTT.

This chain uses TRBV9 with TRBJ1-1, with no clear D. V was trimmed by 4 bases and J by 0 bases, leaving 16 bases between them. From germline, CDR1 is SGDLS and CDR2 YYNGEE. The CDR3 runs to 16 residues. CDR3 in DNA: TGTGCCAGCAGCCTCATAGGTGGAGGGTTGAACACTGAAGCTTTCTTT. Amino acids: CASSLIGGGLNTEAFF.

This chain joins TRBV11-2 and TRBJ1-6, with D possibly being TRBD1 (6 bases). Germline V gene sequence: CDR1 SGHAT, CDR2 FQNNGV. The V and J ends lost 3 bases and 7 bases respectively, with 10 bases between them. The CDR3 extends over 14 amino acids. The CDR3 loop reads CASSFGQHNSPLHF. CDR3 bases: TGTGCCAGCAGCTTCGGACAGCACAATTCACCCCTCCACTTT.

This chain's CDR3 is CASSLGGSGELFF. In nucleotides, the CDR3 is TGCGCCAGCAGCTTGGGAGGTTCCGGGGAGCTGTTTTTT. V usage is TRBV5-1 and J usage is TRBJ2-2; D unclear. CDR3 length equals 13 residues. Germline CDR1 SGHRS, CDR2 YFSETQ. The germline V and J ends were trimmed by 0 bases and 6 bases, with 6 bases remaining between them.

The chain carries TRBV29-1 and TRBJ2-3; perhaps TRBD2 as D (5 bases). V dropped 7 bases and J dropped 1 base, with 9 bases sitting between them. CDR3 length: 12 residues. Germline V gene sequence: CDR1 SQVTM, CDR2 ANQGSEA. The DNA for the CDR3 is TGCAGCGCGGAACTAGGCACAGATACGCAGTATTTT. It codes for CSAELGTDTQYF.

This chain connects TRBV20-1 to TRBJ1-2; perhaps TRBD1 as D (5 bases). With 6 bases removed from V and 4 bases from J, the gap between germline ends came to 9 bases. Germline V gene data show CDR1 as DFQATT and CDR2 as SNEGSKA (reference sequence). CDR3 length: 11 amino acids. The CDR3 region has the DNA TGCAGTGCACCCGACAGCTATGGCTACACCTTC. Translation gives CSAPDSYGYTF.

The rearrangement joins TRBV7-8 to TRBJ2-2; D may be TRBD1 (5 bases). This CDR3 is built from 14 residues. Per germline, CDR1 SGHVS and CDR2 FQNEAQ. Trimming shortened V by 5 bases and J by 4 bases, and 11 bases separated the two germline ends. The CDR3 reads CASSAWGGTGELFF. The DNA of the CDR3 is TGTGCCAGCAGCGCGTGGGGCGGCACCGGGGAGCTGTTTTTT.